The present T cell receptor beta chain was sequenced within a study of blood T cell repertoires in COVID-19. Sequenced by immunoSEQ multiplex PCR; TCRdb stores in-frame clones only, minus some. The sample consists of 130,000 or so clones, approximately 79% of them appearing once. The V gene's germline CDR1 is MDHEN and CDR2 SYDVKM. The J segment lost 4 bases and the V segment lost 2 bases, leaving 2 bases of the junction unmatched. The CDR3 sequence is 14 residues long. Categorization into cohorts depended on clinical history that participants reported. Note on this clone: Additional DNA sequences in this sample encode the identical CDR3.

V usage is TRBV28 and J usage is TRBJ1-3; 7 bases map to TRBD1. The receptor comes from a man aged 35-49 years with acute COVID-19. The sample was PBMCs or T cells enriched from blood (not recorded which). CDR3 protein: CASSLDRVGNTIYF. The CDR3 DNA sequence: TGTGCCAGCAGTTTAGACAGGGTGGGAAACACCATATATTTT.